Ten or more counts support the clone carrying this TCR beta chain. Germline CDR1 reads MGHRA; CDR2 reads YSYEKL. This CDR3 has 14 amino acids. V was pared by 1 base and J by 5 bases, with 6 bases between. Thyroid surgery was preceded by no treatment in any patient. TCRdb re-called clones from the PCR reads using MiXCR. The table has tens of thousands of clones, roughly 25% seen once. The record originates from a study of metastatic and nonmetastatic thyroid tumors. The chain carries TRBV4-1 and TRBJ1-6; no reliable D call. This TCR derives from a female donor with papillary thyroid cancer or a benign thyroid nodule (not recorded which). Some clones in this sample may be carry-over from other donors' samples. Specimen: blood. Here the CDR3 reads CASSQVDDNSPLHF. As DNA, the CDR3 is TGCGCCAGCAGCCAAGTGGATGATAATTCACCCCTCCACTTT.